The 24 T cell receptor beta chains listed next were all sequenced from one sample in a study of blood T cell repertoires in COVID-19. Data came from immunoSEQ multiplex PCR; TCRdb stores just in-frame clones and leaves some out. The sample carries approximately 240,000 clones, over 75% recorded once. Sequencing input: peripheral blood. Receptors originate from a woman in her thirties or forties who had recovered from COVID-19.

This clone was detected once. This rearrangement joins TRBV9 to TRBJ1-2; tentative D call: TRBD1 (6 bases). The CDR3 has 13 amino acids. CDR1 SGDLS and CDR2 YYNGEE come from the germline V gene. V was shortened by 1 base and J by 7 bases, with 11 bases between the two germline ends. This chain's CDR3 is CASSVPPTGGYTF. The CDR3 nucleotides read TGTGCCAGCAGCGTACCCCCGACAGGTGGCTACACCTTC.

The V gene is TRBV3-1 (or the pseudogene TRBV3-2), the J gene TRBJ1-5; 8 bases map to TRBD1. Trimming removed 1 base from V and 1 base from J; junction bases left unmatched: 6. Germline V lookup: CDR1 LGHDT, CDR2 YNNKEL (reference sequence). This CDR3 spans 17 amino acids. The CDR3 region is CASSQVLRTGSNQPQHF. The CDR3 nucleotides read TGTGCCAGCAGCCAAGTCCTGAGGACAGGGAGCAATCAGCCCCAGCATTTT.

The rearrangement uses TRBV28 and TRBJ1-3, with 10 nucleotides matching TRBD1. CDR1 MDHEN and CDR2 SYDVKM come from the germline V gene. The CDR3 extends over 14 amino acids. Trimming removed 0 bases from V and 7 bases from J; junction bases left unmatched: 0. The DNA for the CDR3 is TGTGCCAGCAGTTTATGGGACAGGGGGAACACCATATATTTT. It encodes CASSLWDRGNTIYF.

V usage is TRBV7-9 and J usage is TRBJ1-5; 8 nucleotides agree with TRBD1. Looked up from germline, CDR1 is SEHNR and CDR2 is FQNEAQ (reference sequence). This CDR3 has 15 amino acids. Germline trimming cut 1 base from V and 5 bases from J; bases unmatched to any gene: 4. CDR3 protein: CASSLGGQVHQPQHF. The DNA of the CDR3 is TGTGCCAGCAGCTTAGGGGGACAGGTACATCAGCCCCAGCATTTT.

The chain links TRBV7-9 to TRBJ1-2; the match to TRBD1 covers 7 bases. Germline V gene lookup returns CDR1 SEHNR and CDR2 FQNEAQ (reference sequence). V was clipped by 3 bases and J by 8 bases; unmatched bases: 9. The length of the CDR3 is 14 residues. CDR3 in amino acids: CASSLTGTEGGYTF. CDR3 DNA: TGTGCCAGCAGCTTGACAGGGACTGAAGGAGGCTACACCTTC.

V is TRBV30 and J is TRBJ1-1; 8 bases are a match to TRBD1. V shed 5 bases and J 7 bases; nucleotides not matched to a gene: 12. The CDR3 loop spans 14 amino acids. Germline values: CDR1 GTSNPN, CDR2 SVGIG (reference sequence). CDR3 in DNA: TGTGCCTGGTACACCGGACAGGGATTCGGTGAAGCTTTCTTT. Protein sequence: CAWYTGQGFGEAFF.

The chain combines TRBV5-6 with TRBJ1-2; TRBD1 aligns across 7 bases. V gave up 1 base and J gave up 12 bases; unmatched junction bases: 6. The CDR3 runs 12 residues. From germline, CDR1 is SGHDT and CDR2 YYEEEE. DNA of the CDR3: TGTGCCAGCAGCTTGACAGGGGCCGCCGACACCTTC. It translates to CASSLTGAADTF.

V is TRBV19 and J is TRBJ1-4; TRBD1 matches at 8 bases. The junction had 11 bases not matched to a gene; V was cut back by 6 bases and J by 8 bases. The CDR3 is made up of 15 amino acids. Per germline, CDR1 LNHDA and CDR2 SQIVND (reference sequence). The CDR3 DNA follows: TGTGCCAGTAGACCACTTACAGGGGGAAGAGAAAAACTGTTTTTT. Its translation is CASRPLTGGREKLFF.

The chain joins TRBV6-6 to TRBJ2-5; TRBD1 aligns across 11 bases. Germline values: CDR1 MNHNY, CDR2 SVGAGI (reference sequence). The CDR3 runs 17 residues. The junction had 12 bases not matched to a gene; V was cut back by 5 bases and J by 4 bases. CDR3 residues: CASSLRDRGTPGETQYF. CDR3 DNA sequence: TGTGCCAGCAGTCTCCGGGACAGGGGGACGCCAGGAGAGACCCAGTACTTC.

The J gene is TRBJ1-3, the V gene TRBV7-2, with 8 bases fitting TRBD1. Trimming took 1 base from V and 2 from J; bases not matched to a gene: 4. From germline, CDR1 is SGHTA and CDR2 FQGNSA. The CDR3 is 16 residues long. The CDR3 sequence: CASSLGRQGTGNTIYF. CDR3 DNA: TGTGCCAGCAGCTTAGGGCGACAGGGGACTGGAAACACCATATATTTT.

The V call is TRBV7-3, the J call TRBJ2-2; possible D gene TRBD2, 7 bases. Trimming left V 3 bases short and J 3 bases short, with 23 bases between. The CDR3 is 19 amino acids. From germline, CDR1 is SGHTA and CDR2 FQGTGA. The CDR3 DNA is TGTGCCAGCAGCTTCCGCGCCGGGCGGGGGCTAAACTACACCGGGGAGCTGTTTTTT. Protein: CASSFRAGRGLNYTGELFF.

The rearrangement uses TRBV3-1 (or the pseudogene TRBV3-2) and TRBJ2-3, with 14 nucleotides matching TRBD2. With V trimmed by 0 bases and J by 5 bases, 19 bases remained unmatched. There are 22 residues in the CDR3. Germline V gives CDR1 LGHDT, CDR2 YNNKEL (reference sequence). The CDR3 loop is CASSQDESGGLTSGRAVDTQYF. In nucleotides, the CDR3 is TGTGCCAGCAGCCAAGATGAATCGGGCGGCTTGACTAGCGGGAGGGCTGTAGATACGCAGTATTTT.

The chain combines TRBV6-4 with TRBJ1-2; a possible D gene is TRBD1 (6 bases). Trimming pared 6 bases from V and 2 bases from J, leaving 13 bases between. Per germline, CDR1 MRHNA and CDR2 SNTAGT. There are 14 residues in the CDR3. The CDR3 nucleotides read TGTGCCAGCAGCCCCGACAGGAGGAACTATGGCTACACCTTC. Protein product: CASSPDRRNYGYTF.

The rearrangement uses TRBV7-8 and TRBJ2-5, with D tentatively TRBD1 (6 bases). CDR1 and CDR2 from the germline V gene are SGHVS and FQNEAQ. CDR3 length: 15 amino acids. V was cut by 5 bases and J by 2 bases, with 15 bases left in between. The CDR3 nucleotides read TGTGCCAGCAGCCCCCAGGGGACATTTCAAGAGACCCAGTACTTC. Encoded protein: CASSPQGTFQETQYF.

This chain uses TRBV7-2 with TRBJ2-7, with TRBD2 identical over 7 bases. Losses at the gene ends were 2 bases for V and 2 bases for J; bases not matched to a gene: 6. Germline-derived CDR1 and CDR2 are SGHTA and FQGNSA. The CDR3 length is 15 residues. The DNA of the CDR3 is TGTGCCAGCAGCTTAAGGGGCGGGAGCCCCTACGAGCAGTACTTC. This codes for CASSLRGGSPYEQYF.

CDR3 amino acids: CASSQWTGLGGYTF. The CDR3 nucleotides read TGTGCCAGCAGCCAATGGACAGGGTTGGGTGGCTACACCTTC. The J gene is TRBJ1-2, the V gene TRBV7-2; 8 bases align to TRBD1. This CDR3 comprises 14 residues. Germline V gene sequence: CDR1 SGHTA, CDR2 FQGNSA. J gave up 7 bases and V 5 bases, and 9 bases lay outside the gene matches.

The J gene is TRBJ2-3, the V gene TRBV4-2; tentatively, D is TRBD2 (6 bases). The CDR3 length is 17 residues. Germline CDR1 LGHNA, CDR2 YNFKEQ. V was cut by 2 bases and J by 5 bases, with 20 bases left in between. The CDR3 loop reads CASSQSTGGLRKDTQYF. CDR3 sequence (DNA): TGTGCCAGCAGCCAAAGTACCGGGGGTCTCAGAAAAGATACGCAGTATTTT.

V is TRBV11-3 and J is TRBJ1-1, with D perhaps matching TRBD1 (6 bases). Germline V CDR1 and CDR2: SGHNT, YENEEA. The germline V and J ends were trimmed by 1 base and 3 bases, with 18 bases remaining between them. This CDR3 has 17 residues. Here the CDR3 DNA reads TGTGCCAGCAGCTTAGTTCCACCGGGACACTTTTACACTGAAGCTTTCTTT. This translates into CASSLVPPGHFYTEAFF. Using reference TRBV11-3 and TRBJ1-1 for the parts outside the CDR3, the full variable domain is EAGVVQSPRYKIIEKKQPVAFWCNPISGHNTLYWYLQNLGQGPELLIRYENEEAVDDSQLPKDRFSAERLKGVDSTLKIQPAELGDSAVYLCASSLVPPGHFYTEAFFGQGTRLTVV.

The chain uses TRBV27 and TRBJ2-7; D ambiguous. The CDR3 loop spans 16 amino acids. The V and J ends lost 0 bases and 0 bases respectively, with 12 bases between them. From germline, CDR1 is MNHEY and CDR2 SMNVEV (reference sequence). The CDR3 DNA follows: TGTGCCAGCAGTTTATCGAGTCTTTTAAGCTCCTACGAGCAGTACTTC. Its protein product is CASSLSSLLSSYEQYF.

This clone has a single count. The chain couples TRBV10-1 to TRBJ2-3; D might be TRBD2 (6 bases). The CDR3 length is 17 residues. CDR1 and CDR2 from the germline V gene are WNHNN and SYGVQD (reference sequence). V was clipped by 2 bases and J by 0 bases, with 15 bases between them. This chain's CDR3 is CASSEIEGRPSTDTQYF. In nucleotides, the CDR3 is TGCGCCAGCAGTGAGATCGAGGGGAGGCCTAGCACAGATACGCAGTATTTT.

The CDR3 sequence is CASGDRGSFEQYF. The CDR3 coding sequence is TGTGCCAGCGGGGACAGGGGGAGCTTCGAGCAGTACTTC. The chain employs TRBV7-2 and TRBJ2-7; 11 nucleotides match TRBD1. The CDR3 loop spans 13 amino acids. CDR1 is SGHTA and CDR2 is FQGNSA in the germline V gene. Trimming removed 8 bases from V and 6 bases from J; junction bases left unmatched: 6.

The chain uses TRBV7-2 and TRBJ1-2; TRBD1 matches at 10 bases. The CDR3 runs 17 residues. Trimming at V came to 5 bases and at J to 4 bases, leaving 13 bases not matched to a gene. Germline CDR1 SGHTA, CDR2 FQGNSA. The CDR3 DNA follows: TGTGCCAGCAGCCCCCCGCGACAGGGGGCTACGGGCTATGGCTACACCTTC. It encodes CASSPPRQGATGYGYTF.

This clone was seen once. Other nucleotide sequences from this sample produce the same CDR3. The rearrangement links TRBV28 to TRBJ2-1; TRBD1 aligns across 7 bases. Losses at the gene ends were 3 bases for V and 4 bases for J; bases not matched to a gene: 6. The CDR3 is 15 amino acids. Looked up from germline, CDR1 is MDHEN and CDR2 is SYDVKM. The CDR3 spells CASSFGTARYNEQFF. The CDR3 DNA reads TGTGCCAGCAGTTTTGGGACAGCACGATACAATGAGCAGTTCTTC.

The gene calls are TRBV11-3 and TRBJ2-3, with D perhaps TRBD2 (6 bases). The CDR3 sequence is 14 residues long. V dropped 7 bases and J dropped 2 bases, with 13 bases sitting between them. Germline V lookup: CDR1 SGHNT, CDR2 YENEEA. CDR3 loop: CASTPGEPTDTQYF. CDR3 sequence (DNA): TGTGCCAGCACCCCGGGGGAGCCCACAGATACGCAGTATTTT.